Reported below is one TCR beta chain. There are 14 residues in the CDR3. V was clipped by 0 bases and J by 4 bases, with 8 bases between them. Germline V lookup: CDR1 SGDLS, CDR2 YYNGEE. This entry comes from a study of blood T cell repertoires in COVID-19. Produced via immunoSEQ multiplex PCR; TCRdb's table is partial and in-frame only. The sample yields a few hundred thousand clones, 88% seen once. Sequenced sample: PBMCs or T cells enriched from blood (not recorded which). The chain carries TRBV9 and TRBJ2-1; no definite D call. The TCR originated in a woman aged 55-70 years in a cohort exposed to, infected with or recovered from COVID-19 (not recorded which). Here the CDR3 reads CASSVGGTYNEQFF. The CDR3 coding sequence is TGTGCCAGCAGCGTAGGCGGTACTTACAATGAGCAGTTCTTC.